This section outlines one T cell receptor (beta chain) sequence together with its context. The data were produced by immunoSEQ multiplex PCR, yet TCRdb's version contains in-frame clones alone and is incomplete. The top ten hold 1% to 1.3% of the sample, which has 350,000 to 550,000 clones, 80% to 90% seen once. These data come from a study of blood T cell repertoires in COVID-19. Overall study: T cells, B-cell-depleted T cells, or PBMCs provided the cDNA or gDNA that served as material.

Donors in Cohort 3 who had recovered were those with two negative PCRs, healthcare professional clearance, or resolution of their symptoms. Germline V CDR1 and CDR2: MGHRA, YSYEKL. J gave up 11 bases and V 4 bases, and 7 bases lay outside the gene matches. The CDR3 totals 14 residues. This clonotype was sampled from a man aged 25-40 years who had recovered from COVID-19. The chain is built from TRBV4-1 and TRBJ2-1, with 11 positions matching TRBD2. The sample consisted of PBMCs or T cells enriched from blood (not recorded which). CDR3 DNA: TGCGCCAGCAGCCTAGCGGGAGGGAAATACAAGCAGTTCTTC. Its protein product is CASSLAGGKYKQFF.